What follows describes a single T cell receptor (beta chain). Its specific antigen is unknown. The limits of the CDR3 on the DNA are not certain, so only TCRdb's listed CDR3 is given. The germline V gene sets CDR1 to SQVTM and CDR2 to ANQGSEA. The CDR3, cysteine through phenylalanine, is 16 amino acids long. The sample's time point label is to be understood as: after trial treatment. The treatment or condition tag for this specimen amounts to: LDRT plus nivolumab, ipilimumab, low-dose cyclophosphamide and aspirin (RACIN trial). The donors came from RACIN, which was a single-arm phase I dose-escalation trial that paired nivolumab and ipilimumab with aspirin, low-dose cyclophosphamide and low-dose radiotherapy. To be eligible, a patient needed to have an advanced solid tumor that was TIL-negative. This record comes from a study of low-dose radiotherapy and immunotherapy resistance in tumors (dated by TCRdb to between 2022 and 2023). Concerning the study at large: In Cohort 1, each fraction delivered 0.5 Gy every 2 weeks, and the prescribed total PTV dose was 6.5 Gy. Patients took aspirin 300 mg orally once daily for four cycles, starting on cycle 1 day 1. Cyclophosphamide 200 mg/m2 was given intravenously every two weeks, one day before each radiation and immunotherapy administration. Eight patients were included in the translational analysis, namely three from the first dose cohort plus the first five from the second dose cohort. Patients in Cohort 2 were given 1 Gy per fraction every two weeks, for a total of 13 Gy across 26 weeks. Nivolumab and ipilimumab were both given intravenously, with nivolumab at a 240 mg flat dose every two weeks and ipilimumab at 1 mg/kg every six weeks. Trial participants were not randomized into treatment groups.

The instrument given in TCRdb is Illumina HiSeq 2500. First-strand cDNA was synthesized with Superscript III and a set of TRAV- and TRBV-specific primers, covering both TCRalpha and TCRbeta chains. An approximately 19-cycle PCR with Phusion amplified the TCRs, pairing a constant-region primer with the adapter that was attached to the V primers. Isolated mRNA was amplified with the MessageAmp II aRNA Amplification Kit, using an approximately 16-hour in vitro transcription at 37°C. The Dynabeads mRNA DIRECT Purification Kit was used to isolate mRNA for TCR sequencing. A second 25-cycle Phusion PCR added indexed Illumina adapters, and products were purified with AMPure XP beads. The study's own analysis went as follows. Using custom Perl scripts, TCR sequences that encoded the same protein were pooled, out-of-frame sequences were dropped, and the abundance of each clonotype was calculated. Any TCR sequence supported by only a single read was excluded from analysis. Among the metrics used to describe the repertoires were Shannon entropy, Gini index, clonality, richness, and the frequency of TCRs shared between repertoires. The public reads were reprocessed in TCRdb via fastp at Q25 and MiXCR, keeping in-frame beta chains. Records with the same CDR3 protein are collapsed into one entry carrying the most frequent genes and DNA. The V and J calls were not made by the authors but by TCRdb's processing. The table for this sample lists about 58,000 distinct CDR3 sequences; around a quarter of them were counted only once. Of the sample, about 7% is held by the ten largest clones.

This receptor chain uses TRBV29-1 and TRBJ2-3; the table calls TRBD2, which could not be checked here. This specimen was PBMCs, taken after low-dose radiotherapy plus immunotherapy. The TCR was taken from a male donor with prostate cancer. The CDR3 here reads CSVSGQSLKADTQYFF.